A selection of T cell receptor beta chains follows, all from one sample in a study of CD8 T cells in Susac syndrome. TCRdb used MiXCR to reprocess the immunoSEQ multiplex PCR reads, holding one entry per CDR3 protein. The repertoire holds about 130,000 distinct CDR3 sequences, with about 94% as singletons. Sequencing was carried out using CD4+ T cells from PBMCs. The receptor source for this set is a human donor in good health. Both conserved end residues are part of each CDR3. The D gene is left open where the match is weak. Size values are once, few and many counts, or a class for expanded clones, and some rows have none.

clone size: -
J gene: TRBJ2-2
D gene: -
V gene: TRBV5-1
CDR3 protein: CASSSVPGYTGELFF
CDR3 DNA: TGCGCCAGCAGCTCCGTTCCAGGGTACACCGGGGAGCTGTTTTTT

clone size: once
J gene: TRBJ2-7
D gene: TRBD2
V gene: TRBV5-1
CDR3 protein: CASSLALAGVVEQYF
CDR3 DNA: TGCGCCAGCAGCTTGGCGCTAGCGGGAGTCGTCGAGCAGTACTTC

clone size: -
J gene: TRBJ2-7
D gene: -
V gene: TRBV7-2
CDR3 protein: CASTRTASGDYEQYF
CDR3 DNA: TGTGCCAGCACCAGAACGGCCAGCGGAGACTACGAGCAGTACTTC

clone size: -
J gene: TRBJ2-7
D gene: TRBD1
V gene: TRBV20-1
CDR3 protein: CSASPSGGNSYEQYF
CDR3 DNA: TGCAGTGCTAGTCCATCAGGGGGTAACTCCTACGAGCAGTACTTC

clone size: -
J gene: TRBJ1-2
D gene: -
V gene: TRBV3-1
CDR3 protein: CASSQDLVTPWDYGYTF
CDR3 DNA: TGTGCCAGCAGCCAAGATCTAGTGACCCCTTGGGACTATGGCTACACCTTC

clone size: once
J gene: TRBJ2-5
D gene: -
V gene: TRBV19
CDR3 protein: CASSTQNWDKETQYF
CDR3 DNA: TGTGCCAGTAGTACCCAAAACTGGGATAAAGAGACCCAGTACTTC

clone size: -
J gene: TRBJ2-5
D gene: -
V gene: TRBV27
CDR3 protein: CASSSRNRVEETQYF
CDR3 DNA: TGTGCCAGCAGCAGCCGCAACAGGGTGGAAGAGACCCAGTACTTC

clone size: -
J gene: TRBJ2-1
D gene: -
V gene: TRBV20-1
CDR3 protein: CSARLAPSYNEQFF
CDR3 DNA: TGCAGTGCTAGGCTAGCGCCTTCCTACAATGAGCAGTTCTTC

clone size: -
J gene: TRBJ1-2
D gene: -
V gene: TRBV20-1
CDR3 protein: CSAPYDRDGYTF
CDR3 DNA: TGCAGTGCCCCCTACGACAGAGATGGCTACACCTTC

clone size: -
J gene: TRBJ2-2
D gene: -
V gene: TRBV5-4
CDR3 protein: CASSTGRGTNTGELFF
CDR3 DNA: TGTGCCAGCAGCACCGGACGGGGGACGAACACCGGGGAGCTGTTTTTT

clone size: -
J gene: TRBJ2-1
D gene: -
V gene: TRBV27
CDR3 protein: CASSFGPGQGGLAEYNEQFF
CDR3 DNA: TGTGCCAGCAGTTTCGGCCCGGGACAGGGGGGACTAGCGGAGTACAATGAGCAGTTCTTC

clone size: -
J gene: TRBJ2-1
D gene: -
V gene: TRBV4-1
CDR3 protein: CASSQRGGLSYNEQFF
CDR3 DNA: TGCGCCAGCAGCCAGAGGGGCGGGCTCTCCTACAATGAGCAGTTCTTC

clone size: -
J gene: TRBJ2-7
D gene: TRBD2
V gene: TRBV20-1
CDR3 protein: CSAPPLLAGRYEQYF
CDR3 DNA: TGCAGTGCTCCCCCCCTACTAGCGGGGCGATACGAGCAGTACTTC

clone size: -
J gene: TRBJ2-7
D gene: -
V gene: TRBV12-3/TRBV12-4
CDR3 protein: CASSPHRYEQYF
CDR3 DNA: TGTGCCAGCAGTCCCCACCGCTACGAGCAGTACTTC

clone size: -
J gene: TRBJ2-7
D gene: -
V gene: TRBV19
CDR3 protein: CASSTGAQLPYEQYF
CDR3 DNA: TGTGCCAGTAGTACGGGGGCCCAATTGCCCTACGAGCAGTACTTC

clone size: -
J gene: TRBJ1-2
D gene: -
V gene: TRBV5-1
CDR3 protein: CASSLAGLGGYTF
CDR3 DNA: TGCGCCAGCAGCTTGGCAGGGCTGGGCGGCTACACCTTC

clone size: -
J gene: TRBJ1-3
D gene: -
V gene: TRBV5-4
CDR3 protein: CASRPNGQGWRGTIYF
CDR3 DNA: TGTGCCAGCAGGCCCAACGGGCAGGGCTGGAGGGGGACCATATATTTT

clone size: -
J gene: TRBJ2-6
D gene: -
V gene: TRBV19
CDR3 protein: CASRVGGSGANVLTF
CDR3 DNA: TGTGCCAGTAGGGTAGGGGGCTCTGGGGCCAACGTCCTGACTTTC

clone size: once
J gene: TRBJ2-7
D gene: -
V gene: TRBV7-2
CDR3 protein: CASSLKVEQYF
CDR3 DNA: TGTGCCAGCAGCTTAAAGGTCGAGCAGTACTTC

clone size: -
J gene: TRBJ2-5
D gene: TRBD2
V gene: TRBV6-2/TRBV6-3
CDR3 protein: CASSPRPNGRGGSSQYF
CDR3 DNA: TGTGCCAGCAGCCCTCGGCCAAACGGGAGGGGGGGCTCGTCCCAGTACTTC

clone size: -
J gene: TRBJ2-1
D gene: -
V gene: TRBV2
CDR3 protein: CASSRNSGDYNEQFF
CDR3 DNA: TGTGCCAGCAGTAGAAATAGCGGCGACTACAATGAGCAGTTCTTC

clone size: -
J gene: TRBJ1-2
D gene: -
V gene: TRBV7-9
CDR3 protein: CASSAGDYGYTF
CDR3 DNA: TGTGCCAGCAGCGCAGGTGACTATGGCTACACCTTC

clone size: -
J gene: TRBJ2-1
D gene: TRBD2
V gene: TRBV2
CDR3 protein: CASREGGPVDEQFF
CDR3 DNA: TGTGCCAGCAGGGAGGGAGGGCCTGTAGATGAGCAGTTCTTC

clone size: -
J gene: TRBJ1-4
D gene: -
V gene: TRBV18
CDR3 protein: CASSPVLFDEKLFF
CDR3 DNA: TGTGCCAGCTCACCCGTGTTGTTTGATGAAAAACTGTTTTTT

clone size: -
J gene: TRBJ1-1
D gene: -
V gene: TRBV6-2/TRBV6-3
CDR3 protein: CASRSWVVDTEAFF
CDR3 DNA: TGTGCCAGCAGATCTTGGGTTGTTGACACTGAAGCTTTCTTT

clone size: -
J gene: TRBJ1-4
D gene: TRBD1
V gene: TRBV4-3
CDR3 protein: CASSPSPTGEDEKLFF
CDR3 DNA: TGCGCCAGCAGCCCGAGTCCGACAGGGGAGGACGAAAAACTGTTTTTT

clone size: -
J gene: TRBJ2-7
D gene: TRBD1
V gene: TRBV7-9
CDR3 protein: CASSQDRVQYF
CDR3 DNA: TGTGCCAGCAGCCAGGACAGGGTCCAGTACTTC

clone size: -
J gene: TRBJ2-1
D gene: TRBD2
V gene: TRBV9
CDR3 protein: CASSALAVSYNEQFF
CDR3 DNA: TGTGCCAGCAGCGCCCTAGCGGTATCCTACAATGAGCAGTTCTTC

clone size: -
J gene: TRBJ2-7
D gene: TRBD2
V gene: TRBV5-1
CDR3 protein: CASRGTSGPYEQYF
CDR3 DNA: TGCGCCAGCAGGGGGACTAGCGGCCCCTACGAGCAGTACTTC

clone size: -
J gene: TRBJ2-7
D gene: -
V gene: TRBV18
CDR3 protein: CASSRSLETAYEQYF
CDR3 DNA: TGTGCCAGCTCACGAAGTCTAGAGACAGCCTACGAGCAGTACTTC

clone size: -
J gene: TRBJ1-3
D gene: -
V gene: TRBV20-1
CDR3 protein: CSALPNSGNTIYF
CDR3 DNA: TGCAGTGCCCTACCTAACTCTGGAAACACCATATATTTT

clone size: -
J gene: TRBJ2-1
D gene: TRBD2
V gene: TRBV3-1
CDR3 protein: CASSPKIVAGGYSYNEQFF
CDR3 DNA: TGTGCCAGCAGCCCTAAGATCGTCGCGGGAGGATATTCCTACAATGAGCAGTTCTTC

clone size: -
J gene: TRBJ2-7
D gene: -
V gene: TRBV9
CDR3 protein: CASSLNQYEQYF
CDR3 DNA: TGTGCCAGCAGCCTAAACCAGTACGAGCAGTACTTC

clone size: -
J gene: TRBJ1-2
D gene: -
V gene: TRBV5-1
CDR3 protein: CASSLGDLDNYGYTF
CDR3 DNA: TGCGCCAGCAGCTTGGGGGACCTTGACAACTATGGCTACACCTTC

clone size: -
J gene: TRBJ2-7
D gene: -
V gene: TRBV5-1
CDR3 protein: CASSLPHQGNEQYF
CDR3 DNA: TGCGCCAGCAGCTTGCCTCACCAGGGTAACGAGCAGTACTTC

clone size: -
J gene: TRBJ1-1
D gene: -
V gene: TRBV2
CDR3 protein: CASSALSEAFF
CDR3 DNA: TGTGCCAGCAGCGCCCTATCTGAAGCTTTCTTT

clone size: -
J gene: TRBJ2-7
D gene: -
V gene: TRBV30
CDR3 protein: CAWSPSWGQGATYEQYF
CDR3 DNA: TGTGCCTGGAGTCCCTCATGGGGGCAGGGCGCTACCTACGAGCAGTACTTC

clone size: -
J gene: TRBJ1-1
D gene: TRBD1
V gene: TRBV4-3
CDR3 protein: CASSQGGQGAEAFF
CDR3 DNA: TGCGCCAGCAGCCAAGGGGGGCAGGGGGCTGAAGCTTTCTTT

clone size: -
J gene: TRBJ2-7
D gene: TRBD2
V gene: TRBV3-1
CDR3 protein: CASSPGLAGHEQYF
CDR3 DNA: TGTGCCAGCAGCCCGGGACTAGCGGGCCACGAGCAGTACTTC

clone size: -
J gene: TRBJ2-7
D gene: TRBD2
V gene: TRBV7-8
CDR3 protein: CASSETSGRAMREQYF
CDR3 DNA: TGTGCCAGCAGCGAGACTAGCGGGAGGGCCATGCGCGAGCAGTACTTC

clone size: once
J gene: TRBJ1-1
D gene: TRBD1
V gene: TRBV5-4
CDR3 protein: CASSFRTGGLAFF
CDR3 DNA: TGTGCCAGCAGCTTCCGGACAGGGGGTTTAGCTTTCTTT

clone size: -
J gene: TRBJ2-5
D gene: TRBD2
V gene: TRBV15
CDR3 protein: CATSREGSGRGETQYF
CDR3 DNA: TGTGCCACCAGCAGAGAGGGTAGCGGGAGAGGGGAGACCCAGTACTTC

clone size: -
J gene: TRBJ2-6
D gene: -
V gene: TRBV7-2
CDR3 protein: CASSYNSGANVLTF
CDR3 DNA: TGTGCCAGCAGCTACAATTCTGGGGCCAACGTCCTGACTTTC

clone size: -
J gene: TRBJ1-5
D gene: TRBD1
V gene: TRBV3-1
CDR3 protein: CASSDRGEGNQPQHF
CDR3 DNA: TGTGCCAGCAGCGACAGGGGTGAAGGCAATCAGCCCCAGCATTTT

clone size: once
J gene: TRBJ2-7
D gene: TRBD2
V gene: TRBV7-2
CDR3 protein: CASSSPPGGRAIGEQYF
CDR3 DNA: TGTGCCAGCAGCTCCCCCCCCGGCGGGAGGGCGATCGGGGAGCAGTACTTC

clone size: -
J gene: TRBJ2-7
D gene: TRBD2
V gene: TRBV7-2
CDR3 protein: CAIKREALSYEQYF
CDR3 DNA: TGTGCCATAAAGCGGGAGGCGCTCTCCTACGAGCAGTACTTC

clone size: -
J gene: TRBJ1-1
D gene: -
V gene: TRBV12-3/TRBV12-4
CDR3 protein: CASSLQIRVGTEAFF
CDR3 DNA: TGTGCCAGCAGTCTACAAATCCGGGTGGGCACTGAAGCTTTCTTT

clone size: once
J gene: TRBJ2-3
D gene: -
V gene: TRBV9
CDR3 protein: CASSVGGADYTDTQYF
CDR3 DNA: TGTGCCAGCAGCGTAGGGGGGGCGGACTACACAGATACGCAGTATTTT

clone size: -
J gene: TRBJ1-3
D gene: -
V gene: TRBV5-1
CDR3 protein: CASSLGSYSGNTIYF
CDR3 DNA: TGCGCCAGCAGCTTGGGGAGTTACTCTGGAAACACCATATATTTT

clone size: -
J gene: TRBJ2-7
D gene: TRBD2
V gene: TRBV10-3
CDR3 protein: CAIRPGGGQGNEQYF
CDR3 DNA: TGTGCCATCAGGCCCGGGGGGGGCCAGGGAAACGAGCAGTACTTC

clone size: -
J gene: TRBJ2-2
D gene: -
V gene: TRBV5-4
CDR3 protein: CASTSQEYTGELFF
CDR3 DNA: TGTGCCAGCACTTCCCAGGAGTACACCGGGGAGCTGTTTTTT

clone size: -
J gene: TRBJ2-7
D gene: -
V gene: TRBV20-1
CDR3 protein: CSARGDGYSYEQYF
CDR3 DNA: TGCAGTGCTAGAGGGGACGGGTACTCCTACGAGCAGTACTTC

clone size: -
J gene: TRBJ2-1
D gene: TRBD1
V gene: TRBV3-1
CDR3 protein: CASSRGTGGQQGQFF
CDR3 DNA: TGTGCCAGCAGCCGAGGGACAGGGGGGCAACAGGGGCAGTTCTTC

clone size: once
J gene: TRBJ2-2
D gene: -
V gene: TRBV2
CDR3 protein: CASSWTANTGELFF
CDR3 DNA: TGTGCCAGCAGCTGGACAGCGAACACCGGGGAGCTGTTTTTT